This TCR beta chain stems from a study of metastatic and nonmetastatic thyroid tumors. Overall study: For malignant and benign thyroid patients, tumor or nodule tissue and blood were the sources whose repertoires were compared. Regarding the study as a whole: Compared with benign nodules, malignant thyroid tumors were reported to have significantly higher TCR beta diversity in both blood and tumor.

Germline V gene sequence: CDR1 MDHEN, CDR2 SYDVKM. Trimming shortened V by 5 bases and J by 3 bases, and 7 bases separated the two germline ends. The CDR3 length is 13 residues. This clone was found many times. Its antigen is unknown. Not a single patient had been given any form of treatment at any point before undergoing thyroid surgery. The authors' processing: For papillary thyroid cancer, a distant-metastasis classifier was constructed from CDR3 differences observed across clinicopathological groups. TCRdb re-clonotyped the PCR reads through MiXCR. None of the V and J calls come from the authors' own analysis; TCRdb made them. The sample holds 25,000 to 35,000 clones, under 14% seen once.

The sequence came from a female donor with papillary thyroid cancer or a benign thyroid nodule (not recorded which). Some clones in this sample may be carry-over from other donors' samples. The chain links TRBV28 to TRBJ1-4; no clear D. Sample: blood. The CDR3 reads CASSPSANEKLFF. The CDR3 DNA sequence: TGTGCCAGCAGTCCGAGCGCTAATGAAAAACTGTTTTTT.